The 2 T cell receptor beta chains below all came from one sample that was sequenced in a study of T cells after yellow fever vaccination (dated by TCRdb to about 2019). Preparation of the library involved 5' RACE. The listed sequencing device is Illumina NovaSeq 6000. TCRdb reran the public reads through fastp at Q25 and MiXCR, keeping productive beta chains. CDR3 protein duplicates are merged, each entry listing the most common genes and DNA. This sample gives under 200,000 distinct CDR3 sequences in total; approximately 11% of them show up just once. The ten largest clones add up to 36% of the sample. This specimen's treatment or condition label, interpreted: live attenuated yellow fever vaccine strain. Sequences were derived from CD8+ T cells sorted from PBMCs, sampled 15 days after the yellow fever booster vaccination. The receptors shown here come from a man aged 18 to 29 who received the YFV17D yellow fever vaccine.

The chain has TRBV5-1 and TRBJ2-5; 13 nucleotides align to TRBD2. The germline V gene encodes CDR1 SGHRS and CDR2 YFSETQ. V lost 2 bases, J lost 1 base, and 14 bases stayed unmatched. This CDR3 is 20 amino acids long. The CDR3 DNA reads as TGCGCCAGCAGCTTCCTTACTGCGGGACTAGCGGGGACCTTCCAAGAGACCCAGTACTTC. Protein sequence: CASSFLTAGLAGTFQETQYF.

This clonotype was observed a handful of times. This chain connects TRBV27 to TRBJ2-7; D may be TRBD1 or TRBD2 (5 bases each). Germline CDR1 is MNHEY and CDR2 is SMNVEV (reference sequence). V lost 5 bases, J lost 1 base, and 12 bases lay in between. This CDR3 contains 14 residues. CDR3 amino acids: CASSVARGSYEQYF. CDR3 nucleotides: TGTGCCAGCAGTGTGGCGAGGGGATCCTACGAGCAGTACTTC.